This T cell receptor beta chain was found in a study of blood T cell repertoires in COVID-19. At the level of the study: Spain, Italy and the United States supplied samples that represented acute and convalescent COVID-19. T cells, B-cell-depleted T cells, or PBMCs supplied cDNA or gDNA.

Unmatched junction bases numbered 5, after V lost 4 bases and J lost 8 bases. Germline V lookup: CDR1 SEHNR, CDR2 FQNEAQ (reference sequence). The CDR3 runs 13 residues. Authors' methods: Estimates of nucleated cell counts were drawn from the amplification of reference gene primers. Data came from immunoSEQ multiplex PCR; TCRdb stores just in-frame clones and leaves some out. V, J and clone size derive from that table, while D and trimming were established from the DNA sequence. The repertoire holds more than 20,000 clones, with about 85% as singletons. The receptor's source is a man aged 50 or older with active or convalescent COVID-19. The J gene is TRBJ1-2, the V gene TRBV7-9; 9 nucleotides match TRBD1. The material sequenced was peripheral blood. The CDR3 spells CASSSQGAGGYTF. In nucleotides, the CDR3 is TGTGCCAGCAGCTCACAGGGGGCTGGAGGCTACACCTTC.